The present entry profiles one TCR beta chain with its context. Only in-frame clones appear in the TCRdb table, and some are missing; sequencing was by immunoSEQ multiplex PCR. This repertoire shows a few hundred thousand clones, 87% found once; its top ten account for approximately 5%. Enrollees, about 18 to 89 years old, lived in approximately 25 US areas. This specimen comes from a study of blood T cell repertoires in COVID-19. J lost 12 bases, V lost 6 bases, and 8 bases had no gene match. CDR3 length: 12 residues. Germline V gene sequence: CDR1 MNHNY, CDR2 SVGAGI (reference sequence). This TCR came from a young woman who had recovered from COVID-19. Sequenced sample: PBMCs or T cells enriched from blood (not recorded which). V is TRBV6-6 and J is TRBJ1-1, with 9 bases fitting TRBD1. CDR3 amino acids: CASSPGTGQTFF. CDR3 coding DNA: TGTGCCAGCAGCCCGGGGACAGGGCAGACTTTCTTT.